Below, 28 T cell receptor beta chains from the same sample are listed, as sequenced in a study of T cell repertoires in cytomegalovirus infection. For these TCRs, the target antigens are not known. Using its own MiXCR run on the reads, TCRdb lists one record per CDR3 protein. The data show tens of thousands of distinct CDR3 sequences, about a fifth seen once. The sequences come from CD8+ T cells from cultured PBMCs, collected from culture after CMV antigen stimulation. These receptors came from a human donor in good health (CMV status not recorded). Some clones in this sample may be carry-over from other donors' samples.

J is TRBJ1-2 and V is TRBV6-8; TRBD1 matches at 8 bases. The V gene end was trimmed by 0 bases and the J gene end by 2 bases; junction bases not matched to a gene: 2. Germline V gives CDR1 MNHGY, CDR2 SAAAGT. The CDR3 is 15 amino acids. The CDR3, as DNA: TGTGCCAGCAGTTACTCCGGGACAGGAAACTATGGCTACACCTTC. It specifies CASSYSGTGNYGYTF.

V and J are TRBV29-1 and TRBJ2-4, with D possibly matching TRBD2 (6 bases). Germline V lookup: CDR1 SQVTM, CDR2 ANQGSEA. The CDR3 loop spans 16 amino acids. The V end lost 5 bases, the J end lost 0 bases, and 17 bases lay between the germline ends. The CDR3 sequence: CSVLGGGELAKNIQYF. The CDR3 DNA sequence: TGCAGCGTTCTGGGGGGTGGGGAACTAGCCAAAAACATTCAGTACTTC. Variable domain in full (rest from reference TRBV29-1 and TRBJ2-4): SAVISQKPSRDICQRGTSLTIQCQVDSQVTMMFWYRQQPGQSLTLIATANQGSEATYESGFVIDKFPISRPNLTFSTLTVSNMSPEDSSIYLCSVLGGGELAKNIQYFGAGTRLSVL.

This clonotype turned up a few times. A much larger clone differs by one base, so this may be a read error. This chain links TRBV7-2 with TRBJ2-3; D uncertain. The CDR3 contains 14 residues. Germline V lookup: CDR1 SGHTA, CDR2 FQGNSA. Trimming left V 0 bases short and J 0 bases short, with 4 bases between. Here the CDR3 DNA reads TGTGCCAGCAGCTTAGCGGGGAGCACAGATACGCAGTATTTT. It specifies CASSLAGSTDTQYF.

The chain has TRBV6-5 and TRBJ2-1, with 11 bases matching TRBD2. The CDR3 is 15 residues long. J gave up 2 bases and V 5 bases, and 2 bases lay outside the gene matches. Germline loops: CDR1 MNHEY, CDR2 SVGAGI. The chain's CDR3 is CASSAGLAAYNEQFF. The DNA for the CDR3 is TGTGCCAGCAGTGCGGGACTAGCGGCCTACAATGAGCAGTTCTTC.

This clonotype has just a few counts. This chain joins TRBV7-9 and TRBJ1-2; D gene uncertain. CDR3 length equals 13 residues. Germline values: CDR1 SEHNR, CDR2 FQNEAQ (reference sequence). Trimming removed 7 bases from V and 0 bases from J, with 9 bases in between. The CDR3 loop is CASTHAPNYGYTF. As DNA, the CDR3 is TGTGCCAGCACCCACGCCCCTAACTATGGCTACACCTTC.

J is TRBJ1-2 and V is TRBV12-3 or TRBV12-4, with D maybe TRBD1 (5 bases). Trimming removed 3 bases from V and 4 bases from J, with 12 bases in between. The CDR3 is 14 amino acids. The CDR3 spells CASSLGGGSYGYTF. The CDR3 nucleotides are TGTGCCAGCAGTTTGGGTGGGGGGTCCTATGGCTACACCTTC.

Only a few counts were recorded for this clonotype. The chain has TRBV9 and TRBJ2-3; D not resolved. This CDR3 region has 10 residues. The ends were cut back, 5 bases at V and 7 bases at J, with 5 bases in the middle. The germline CDR1 and CDR2 sequences are SGDLS and YYNGEE. CDR3 sequence (DNA): TGTGCCAGCAGTGGGAATACGCAGTATTTT. This sequence encodes CASSGNTQYF.

This clonotype was seen at least ten times. The chain couples TRBV28 to TRBJ2-7; D is ambiguous. Trimming removed 5 bases from V and 2 bases from J, with 7 bases in between. Germline values: CDR1 MDHEN, CDR2 SYDVKM. This CDR3 comprises 12 residues. As DNA, the CDR3 is TGTGCCAGCAGTCGAATTCCCTACGAGCAGTACTTC. It translates to CASSRIPYEQYF.

This clonotype was observed a handful of times. The chain combines TRBV12-3 or TRBV12-4 with TRBJ1-1; a possible D gene is TRBD1 (6 bases). Trimming shortened V by 6 bases and J by 1 base, and 6 bases separated the two germline ends. The CDR3 is 12 amino acids. CDR3 DNA: TGTGCCAGCAGGACAGGGAACACTGAAGCTTTCTTT. Translation gives CASRTGNTEAFF.

The chain has TRBV7-8 and TRBJ1-4; unclear D gene. Germline lookup yields CDR1 SGHVS and CDR2 FQNEAQ. The CDR3 loop spans 16 amino acids. V lost 1 base, J lost 7 bases, and 16 bases lay in between. This CDR3 is CASSLESGLKIEKLFF. DNA of the CDR3: TGTGCCAGCAGCTTAGAGTCGGGCCTAAAGATTGAAAAACTGTTTTTT.

This clonotype came up many times. This chain joins TRBV7-2 and TRBJ1-5; the match to TRBD1 covers 8 bases. The ends lost 4 bases at V and 10 bases at J; junction bases unmatched: 12. Germline assignment: CDR1 SGHTA and CDR2 FQGNSA. This CDR3 comprises 15 residues. The CDR3 sequence is CASSSIGDRTFPQHF. The CDR3 nucleotides read TGTGCCAGCAGCTCCATAGGGGACAGGACGTTCCCCCAGCATTTT.

This clonotype turned up a few times. The chain couples TRBV7-2 to TRBJ2-1; D is uncertain. Trimming removed 3 bases from V and 5 bases from J, with 14 bases in between. The germline V gene has CDR1 SGHTA and CDR2 FQGNSA. This CDR3 contains 15 residues. The CDR3 spells CASSLRRGTHNEQFF. The CDR3 nucleotides read TGTGCCAGCAGCTTGCGGCGCGGCACCCACAATGAGCAGTTCTTC.

The chain uses TRBV12-3 or TRBV12-4 and TRBJ2-1; 9 nucleotides match TRBD2. The CDR3 loop spans 15 amino acids. The trim removed 6 bases at V and 5 bases at J, leaving 8 bases unmatched. CDR3 sequence reads: CASSQRAGGNNEQFF. As DNA, the CDR3 is TGTGCCAGCAGCCAAAGAGCGGGAGGAAACAATGAGCAGTTCTTC.

The genes are TRBV19 and TRBJ1-5; D ambiguous. V lost 6 bases, J lost 2 bases, and 8 bases lay in between. Per the germline V gene, CDR1 is LNHDA and CDR2 is SQIVND (reference sequence). This CDR3 is 13 amino acids long. The CDR3: CASSLYGNQPQHF. The CDR3 bases are TGTGCCAGTAGCCTATACGGCAATCAGCCCCAGCATTTT. Combining the CDR3 with reference TRBV19 and TRBJ1-5 gives the whole variable domain DGGITQSPKYLFRKEGQNVTLSCEQNLNHDAMYWYRQDPGQGLRLIYYSQIVNDFQKGDIAEGYSVSREKKESFPLTVTSAQKNPTAFYLCASSLYGNQPQHFGDGTRLSIL.

V usage is TRBV6-2 or TRBV6-3 and J usage is TRBJ2-1, with 10 bases lining up with TRBD2. The germline gives CDR1 MNHEY, CDR2 SVGEGT. CDR3 length: 16 residues. Losses at the gene ends were 4 bases for V and 9 bases for J; bases not matched to a gene: 12. This chain's CDR3 is CASSSPGAGGHREQFF. The CDR3 region has the DNA TGTGCCAGCAGTTCCCCGGGAGCGGGGGGGCATCGTGAGCAGTTCTTC.

This chain links TRBV7-2 with TRBJ2-3; tentative D call: TRBD2 (6 bases). V dropped 5 bases and J dropped 2 bases, with 17 bases sitting between them. The CDR3 is made up of 16 amino acids. The germline V gene encodes CDR1 SGHTA and CDR2 FQGNSA. CDR3 loop: CASSLYTSSLTDTQYF. The CDR3 DNA sequence: TGTGCCAGCAGCCTCTATACTAGCAGCCTCACAGATACGCAGTATTTT.

The chain has TRBV4-1 and TRBJ2-2; no clear D gene. The germline V gene has CDR1 MGHRA and CDR2 YSYEKL. The germline V and J ends were trimmed by 0 bases and 7 bases, with 9 bases remaining between them. This CDR3 is built from 14 residues. In DNA form, the CDR3 reads TGCGCCAGCAGCCAAGAAAGCCTTATCGGGGAGCTGTTTTTT. Translated: CASSQESLIGELFF.

The chain employs TRBV12-3 or TRBV12-4 and TRBJ1-2; D perhaps matches TRBD1 (6 bases). The CDR3 has 17 residues. The V end was cut by 4 bases, the J end by 7 bases, with 25 bases between. CDR3 residues: CASSSQAITGTRGGYTF. DNA of the CDR3: TGTGCCAGCAGTTCACAAGCGATTACAGGGACCCGGGGTGGCTACACCTTC.

This clonotype came up a few times. The chain couples TRBV6-2 or TRBV6-3 to TRBJ1-5; 7 nucleotides align to TRBD1. The CDR3 has 15 amino acids. V was clipped by 5 bases and J by 3 bases; unmatched bases: 7. Germline values: CDR1 MNHEY, CDR2 SVGEGT. The CDR3 DNA reads as TGTGCCAGCAGTCCCAGGGGGGAACACAATCAGCCCCAGCATTTT. Translating gives CASSPRGEHNQPQHF.

The chain carries TRBV5-6 and TRBJ1-1, with D possibly being TRBD1 (6 bases). In germline, CDR1 is SGHDT, CDR2 YYEEEE. The V end was cut by 3 bases, the J end by 5 bases, with 11 bases between. CDR3 size: 13 residues. The CDR3 region has the DNA TGTGCCAGCAGCTACGGGACAAGTACTGAAGCTTTCTTT. This translates into CASSYGTSTEAFF.

The J gene is TRBJ1-6, the V gene TRBV19, with TRBD1 as a possible D gene (5 bases). This CDR3 spans 16 amino acids. From germline, CDR1 is LNHDA and CDR2 SQIVND (reference sequence). The V end lost 6 bases, the J end lost 0 bases, and 12 bases lay between the germline ends. The CDR3: CASSWDSSSYNSPLHF. The CDR3 coding sequence is TGTGCCAGTAGCTGGGACTCGAGCTCCTATAATTCACCCCTCCACTTT.

This clonotype was counted only a few times. The chain couples TRBV11-2 to TRBJ2-7; perhaps TRBD2 as D (5 bases). Germline V CDR1 and CDR2: SGHAT, FQNNGV. CDR3 length equals 14 residues. V was shortened by 3 bases and J by 3 bases, with 12 bases between the two germline ends. The CDR3 reads CASSFRGDYYEQYF. As DNA, the CDR3 is TGTGCCAGCAGCTTCCGGGGAGACTACTACGAGCAGTACTTC. Drawing the rest from reference TRBV11-2 and TRBJ2-7, the complete variable domain is EAGVAQSPRYKIIEKRQSVAFWCNPISGHATLYWYQQILGQGPKLLIQFQNNGVVDDSQLPKDRFSAERLKGVDSTLKIQPAKLEDSAVYLCASSFRGDYYEQYFGPGTRLTVT.

V gene TRBV12-3 or TRBV12-4 combines with J gene TRBJ2-7, with TRBD2 as a possible D gene (6 bases). Trimming left V 5 bases short and J 3 bases short, with 11 bases between. The CDR3 runs to 13 residues. CDR3 DNA sequence: TGTGCCAGCAGTAACCAGGGACTCTACGAGCAGTACTTC. Protein sequence: CASSNQGLYEQYF.

The chain couples TRBV7-6 to TRBJ2-5, with a possible D match to TRBD2 (5 bases). The CDR3 length is 14 residues. Between the trimmed V and J ends, which lost 2 bases and 5 bases, there was a span of 12 bases. The V gene's germline CDR1 is SGHVS and CDR2 FNYEAQ. The CDR3, as DNA: TGTGCCAGCAGCTTAAACGGGGATCTGGAGACCCAGTACTTC. This translates into CASSLNGDLETQYF. The full variable domain, with the rest looked up from reference TRBV7-6 and TRBJ2-5, is GAGVSQSPRYKVTKRGQDVALRCDPISGHVSLYWYRQALGQGPEFLTYFNYEAQQDKSGLPNDRFSAERPEGSISTLTIQRTEQRDSAMYRCASSLNGDLETQYFGPGTRLLVL.

This chain links TRBV28 with TRBJ2-7; D call uncertain. The CDR3 runs 13 residues. V lost 2 bases to trimming and J lost 5 bases, with 10 bases between them. Germline loops: CDR1 MDHEN, CDR2 SYDVKM. The CDR3, as DNA: TGTGCCAGCAGTTTAAGGTCTACCCACGAGCAGTACTTC. Amino acids: CASSLRSTHEQYF.

Only a few counts were recorded for this clonotype. The chain carries TRBV7-8 and TRBJ2-5, with TRBD1 as a possible D gene (8 bases). The V gene's germline CDR1 is SGHVS and CDR2 FQNEAQ. CDR3 length: 14 residues. V shed 4 bases and J shed 5 bases, with 14 bases lying between them. The DNA for the CDR3 is TGTGCCAGCAGCTCACAGGGGGGGCGGGAGACCCAGTACTTC. Its translation: CASSSQGGRETQYF.

V gene TRBV7-8 combines with J gene TRBJ1-2; D is undetermined. Germline CDR1 and CDR2: SGHVS and FQNEAQ. Between the trimmed V and J ends, which lost 4 bases and 9 bases, there was a span of 9 bases. CDR3 size: 11 residues. Here the CDR3 DNA reads TGTGCCAGCAGCTATGGTAGAAGCTACACCTTC. Translation: CASSYGRSYTF.

CDR3 loop: CASSERGDTQYF. The CDR3 nucleotides read TGTGCCAGCAGTGAACGGGGAGATACGCAGTATTTT. The chain joins TRBV6-1 to TRBJ2-3; TRBD2 might be the D (5 bases). Germline CDR1 and CDR2: MNHNS and SASEGT. The length of the CDR3 is 12 residues. V shed 2 bases and J shed 5 bases, with 5 bases lying between them.